This T cell receptor (beta chain) was identified during a study of blood T cell repertoires in COVID-19. Study overall: Some COVID-19 samples were acute and others convalescent; all came from the United States, Italy and Spain. T cells, B-cell-depleted T cells, or PBMCs supplied cDNA or gDNA.

Authors' methods: By means of reference gene primer amplification, nucleated cell counts were estimated. Profiling relied on immunoSEQ multiplex PCR, and the TCRdb table lists in-frame clones only, not all of them. V, J and clone size are those of that table, while D and trimming were read from the DNA. The sample contains about 190,000 clones, under 85% of which appear only once. J lost 7 bases, V lost 5 bases, and 5 bases had no gene match. The CDR3 extends over 14 amino acids. Germline CDR1 is MDHEN and CDR2 is SYDVKM. The TCR originated in a woman in her thirties or forties with acute or convalescent COVID-19. The sequencing input was peripheral blood. The genes are TRBV28 and TRBJ1-2; 12 bases map to TRBD1. The DNA for the CDR3 is TGTGCCAGCAGTCCGGGACAGGGGGCTGGTGGCTACACCTTC. It yields the protein CASSPGQGAGGYTF.